The T cell receptor (beta chain) described here comes from a study of T cell clones after liver transplantation (dated by TCRdb to 2018 to 2020). Some background on the complete study: Samples were obtained from ITN030ST, a randomized trial in which withdrawal of immunosuppression was attempted within 2 years of liver transplantation. Of the 8 liver transplant recipients making up the studied cohort, 3 were classified as tolerant and 5 as non-tolerant. Donor-reactive T cell clones were identified by TCRbeta sequencing after a pre-transplant mixed lymphocyte reaction and then tracked in post-transplant blood. As an antigen-independent comparator for the donor-reactive sequences, third party-reactive TCRbeta sequences from pre-transplant MLRs were identified as well. Until randomization at 12-24 months post-transplant, subjects were given standard immunosuppression, with no induction therapy. Of the eight recipients, a few were HCV-positive, while the remaining recipients had been transplanted for non-autoimmune, non-viral indications. Tolerance meant complete immunosuppression withdrawal for at least one year without liver enzymes rising beyond twice the upper limit of normal.

Findings and caveats that apply to the study as a whole: Because of small, heterogeneous patient numbers and non-standardized post-transplant time points, the conclusions were only preliminary. A greater decline was seen for donor-reactive sequences than for third party-reactive sequences, suggesting partial antigen-specific deletion unrelated to withdrawal success. A significant post-transplant decrease in circulating donor-reactive CD4 TCRbeta sequences was observed in most of the 8 subjects, irrespective of tolerance or HCV status. After accounting for repertoire turnover, donor-reactive detection was significantly reduced in 7 of 8 subjects for CD4 and 8 of 8 for CD8. Low numbers of available donor cells limited the measurable donor-reactive repertoire in a couple of subjects. Because no allograft tissue specimens were available, donor-reactive T cells may have migrated into the graft instead of being deleted.

By how much of the sample it makes up, this clone is medium-sized (0.01 to 0.1%). This receptor's antigen is unknown. No clone much larger than this one lies a single base away; base qualities are absent. Alloreactive TCRbeta sequences were defined by sequencing the proliferating CFSE-low cells from the MLR. In the CFSE-MLRs, pre-transplant recipient cells were stimulated either by donor PBMCs, splenocytes or lymph node cells, or by third-party PBMCs. Each of the 8 studied subjects was randomized to immunosuppression withdrawal. The Qiagen DNeasy Blood and Tissue Kit was used for isolation of genomic DNA. V is pruned by 11 bases and J by 4 bases, leaving 10 bases of the junction without a gene match. The CDR3 runs 13 residues from the cysteine to the phenylalanine. The kept DNA is CDR3 alone, 39 bases in frame from the first base. The germline V gene (reference sequence) gives CDR1 as LNHDA and CDR2 as SQIVND.

Using immunoSEQ, frozen genomic DNA was subjected to high-throughput TCRbeta CDR3 sequencing, a process that included PCR amplification, mapping, bias correction and internal controls. The original methods were these. Productive rearrangements were retained, and unique TCRbeta sequences were defined by the CDR3 nucleotide sequence together with the V and J gene. For a sequence to be called donor-reactive, it needed a frequency of at least 0.01% and at least 5-fold expansion in CFSE-low cells compared with unstimulated pre-transplant cells. Per-subject minimum frequency thresholds, based on the lowest-template unstimulated sample, ensured at least 90% detection power. Jensen-Shannon divergence between the top 1000 TCRbeta sequences post- versus pre-transplant served as the measure of repertoire turnover. Two-sided Fisher's exact tests were used to test for changes in the detection of donor-reactive sequences. The immuneACCESS repertoire file appears here via TCRdb, limited to in-frame rearrangements. These files lack a portion of the clones; in checked studies, under half of the deficit traces to unresolved V genes, and the cause of the others is not known. V and J calls plus clone size are reproduced from that table; the DNA served to infer D and trimming. A total of thousands of clones appear in this sample, 25% to 30% of them only once. Under 5.5% of the sample lies in the top ten.

Material for sequencing was CD4+ T cells from cultured PBMCs. The receptor chain draws on TRBV19 and TRBJ1-1, with 7 middle bases fitting TRBD1. The source is a human patient who received a liver transplant. After a transplant, not all T cells may be the patient's own; some may come from the graft donor. The bases are TGTGCCGGCTCCCAGGGGGTCGGCACTGAAGCTTTCTTT. Translated, it reads CAGSQGVGTEAFF.